This record concerns one T cell receptor (beta chain) sequence. The target antigen is unknown. PCR used 60 Vbeta primers and 13 Jbeta primers. Using immunoSEQ multiplex PCR, the repertoire was profiled, and TCRdb retains in-frame clones only, with some absent. The sample lists about 150,000 clones, approximately 72% seen once, with over 2.5% in the top ten. There are 14 residues in the CDR3. The ends were cut back, 1 base at V and 5 bases at J, with 9 bases in the middle. The V gene's germline CDR1 is LGHNA and CDR2 YSLEER. This specimen belongs to a study of cytomegalovirus exposure and HLA in healthy donors. Whole-study findings and limits: In a later analysis, a missense DCLRE1C variant was linked to TCR beta V- and J-gene trimming. Most sequenced TCRs were rare (though some public TCRs occurred in many donors). Altogether, more than 150 TCR beta chains were recorded as cytomegalovirus-associated.

Sequencing was performed on PBMCs. The receptor was isolated from a man aged 18 to 30 in good health and CMV-seronegative. The rearrangement links TRBV4-3 to TRBJ1-5; D is perhaps TRBD1 (5 bases). The DNA of the CDR3 is TGCGCCAGCAGCCAAGTTTACAGGCATCAGCCCCAGCATTTT. Its translation is CASSQVYRHQPQHF.